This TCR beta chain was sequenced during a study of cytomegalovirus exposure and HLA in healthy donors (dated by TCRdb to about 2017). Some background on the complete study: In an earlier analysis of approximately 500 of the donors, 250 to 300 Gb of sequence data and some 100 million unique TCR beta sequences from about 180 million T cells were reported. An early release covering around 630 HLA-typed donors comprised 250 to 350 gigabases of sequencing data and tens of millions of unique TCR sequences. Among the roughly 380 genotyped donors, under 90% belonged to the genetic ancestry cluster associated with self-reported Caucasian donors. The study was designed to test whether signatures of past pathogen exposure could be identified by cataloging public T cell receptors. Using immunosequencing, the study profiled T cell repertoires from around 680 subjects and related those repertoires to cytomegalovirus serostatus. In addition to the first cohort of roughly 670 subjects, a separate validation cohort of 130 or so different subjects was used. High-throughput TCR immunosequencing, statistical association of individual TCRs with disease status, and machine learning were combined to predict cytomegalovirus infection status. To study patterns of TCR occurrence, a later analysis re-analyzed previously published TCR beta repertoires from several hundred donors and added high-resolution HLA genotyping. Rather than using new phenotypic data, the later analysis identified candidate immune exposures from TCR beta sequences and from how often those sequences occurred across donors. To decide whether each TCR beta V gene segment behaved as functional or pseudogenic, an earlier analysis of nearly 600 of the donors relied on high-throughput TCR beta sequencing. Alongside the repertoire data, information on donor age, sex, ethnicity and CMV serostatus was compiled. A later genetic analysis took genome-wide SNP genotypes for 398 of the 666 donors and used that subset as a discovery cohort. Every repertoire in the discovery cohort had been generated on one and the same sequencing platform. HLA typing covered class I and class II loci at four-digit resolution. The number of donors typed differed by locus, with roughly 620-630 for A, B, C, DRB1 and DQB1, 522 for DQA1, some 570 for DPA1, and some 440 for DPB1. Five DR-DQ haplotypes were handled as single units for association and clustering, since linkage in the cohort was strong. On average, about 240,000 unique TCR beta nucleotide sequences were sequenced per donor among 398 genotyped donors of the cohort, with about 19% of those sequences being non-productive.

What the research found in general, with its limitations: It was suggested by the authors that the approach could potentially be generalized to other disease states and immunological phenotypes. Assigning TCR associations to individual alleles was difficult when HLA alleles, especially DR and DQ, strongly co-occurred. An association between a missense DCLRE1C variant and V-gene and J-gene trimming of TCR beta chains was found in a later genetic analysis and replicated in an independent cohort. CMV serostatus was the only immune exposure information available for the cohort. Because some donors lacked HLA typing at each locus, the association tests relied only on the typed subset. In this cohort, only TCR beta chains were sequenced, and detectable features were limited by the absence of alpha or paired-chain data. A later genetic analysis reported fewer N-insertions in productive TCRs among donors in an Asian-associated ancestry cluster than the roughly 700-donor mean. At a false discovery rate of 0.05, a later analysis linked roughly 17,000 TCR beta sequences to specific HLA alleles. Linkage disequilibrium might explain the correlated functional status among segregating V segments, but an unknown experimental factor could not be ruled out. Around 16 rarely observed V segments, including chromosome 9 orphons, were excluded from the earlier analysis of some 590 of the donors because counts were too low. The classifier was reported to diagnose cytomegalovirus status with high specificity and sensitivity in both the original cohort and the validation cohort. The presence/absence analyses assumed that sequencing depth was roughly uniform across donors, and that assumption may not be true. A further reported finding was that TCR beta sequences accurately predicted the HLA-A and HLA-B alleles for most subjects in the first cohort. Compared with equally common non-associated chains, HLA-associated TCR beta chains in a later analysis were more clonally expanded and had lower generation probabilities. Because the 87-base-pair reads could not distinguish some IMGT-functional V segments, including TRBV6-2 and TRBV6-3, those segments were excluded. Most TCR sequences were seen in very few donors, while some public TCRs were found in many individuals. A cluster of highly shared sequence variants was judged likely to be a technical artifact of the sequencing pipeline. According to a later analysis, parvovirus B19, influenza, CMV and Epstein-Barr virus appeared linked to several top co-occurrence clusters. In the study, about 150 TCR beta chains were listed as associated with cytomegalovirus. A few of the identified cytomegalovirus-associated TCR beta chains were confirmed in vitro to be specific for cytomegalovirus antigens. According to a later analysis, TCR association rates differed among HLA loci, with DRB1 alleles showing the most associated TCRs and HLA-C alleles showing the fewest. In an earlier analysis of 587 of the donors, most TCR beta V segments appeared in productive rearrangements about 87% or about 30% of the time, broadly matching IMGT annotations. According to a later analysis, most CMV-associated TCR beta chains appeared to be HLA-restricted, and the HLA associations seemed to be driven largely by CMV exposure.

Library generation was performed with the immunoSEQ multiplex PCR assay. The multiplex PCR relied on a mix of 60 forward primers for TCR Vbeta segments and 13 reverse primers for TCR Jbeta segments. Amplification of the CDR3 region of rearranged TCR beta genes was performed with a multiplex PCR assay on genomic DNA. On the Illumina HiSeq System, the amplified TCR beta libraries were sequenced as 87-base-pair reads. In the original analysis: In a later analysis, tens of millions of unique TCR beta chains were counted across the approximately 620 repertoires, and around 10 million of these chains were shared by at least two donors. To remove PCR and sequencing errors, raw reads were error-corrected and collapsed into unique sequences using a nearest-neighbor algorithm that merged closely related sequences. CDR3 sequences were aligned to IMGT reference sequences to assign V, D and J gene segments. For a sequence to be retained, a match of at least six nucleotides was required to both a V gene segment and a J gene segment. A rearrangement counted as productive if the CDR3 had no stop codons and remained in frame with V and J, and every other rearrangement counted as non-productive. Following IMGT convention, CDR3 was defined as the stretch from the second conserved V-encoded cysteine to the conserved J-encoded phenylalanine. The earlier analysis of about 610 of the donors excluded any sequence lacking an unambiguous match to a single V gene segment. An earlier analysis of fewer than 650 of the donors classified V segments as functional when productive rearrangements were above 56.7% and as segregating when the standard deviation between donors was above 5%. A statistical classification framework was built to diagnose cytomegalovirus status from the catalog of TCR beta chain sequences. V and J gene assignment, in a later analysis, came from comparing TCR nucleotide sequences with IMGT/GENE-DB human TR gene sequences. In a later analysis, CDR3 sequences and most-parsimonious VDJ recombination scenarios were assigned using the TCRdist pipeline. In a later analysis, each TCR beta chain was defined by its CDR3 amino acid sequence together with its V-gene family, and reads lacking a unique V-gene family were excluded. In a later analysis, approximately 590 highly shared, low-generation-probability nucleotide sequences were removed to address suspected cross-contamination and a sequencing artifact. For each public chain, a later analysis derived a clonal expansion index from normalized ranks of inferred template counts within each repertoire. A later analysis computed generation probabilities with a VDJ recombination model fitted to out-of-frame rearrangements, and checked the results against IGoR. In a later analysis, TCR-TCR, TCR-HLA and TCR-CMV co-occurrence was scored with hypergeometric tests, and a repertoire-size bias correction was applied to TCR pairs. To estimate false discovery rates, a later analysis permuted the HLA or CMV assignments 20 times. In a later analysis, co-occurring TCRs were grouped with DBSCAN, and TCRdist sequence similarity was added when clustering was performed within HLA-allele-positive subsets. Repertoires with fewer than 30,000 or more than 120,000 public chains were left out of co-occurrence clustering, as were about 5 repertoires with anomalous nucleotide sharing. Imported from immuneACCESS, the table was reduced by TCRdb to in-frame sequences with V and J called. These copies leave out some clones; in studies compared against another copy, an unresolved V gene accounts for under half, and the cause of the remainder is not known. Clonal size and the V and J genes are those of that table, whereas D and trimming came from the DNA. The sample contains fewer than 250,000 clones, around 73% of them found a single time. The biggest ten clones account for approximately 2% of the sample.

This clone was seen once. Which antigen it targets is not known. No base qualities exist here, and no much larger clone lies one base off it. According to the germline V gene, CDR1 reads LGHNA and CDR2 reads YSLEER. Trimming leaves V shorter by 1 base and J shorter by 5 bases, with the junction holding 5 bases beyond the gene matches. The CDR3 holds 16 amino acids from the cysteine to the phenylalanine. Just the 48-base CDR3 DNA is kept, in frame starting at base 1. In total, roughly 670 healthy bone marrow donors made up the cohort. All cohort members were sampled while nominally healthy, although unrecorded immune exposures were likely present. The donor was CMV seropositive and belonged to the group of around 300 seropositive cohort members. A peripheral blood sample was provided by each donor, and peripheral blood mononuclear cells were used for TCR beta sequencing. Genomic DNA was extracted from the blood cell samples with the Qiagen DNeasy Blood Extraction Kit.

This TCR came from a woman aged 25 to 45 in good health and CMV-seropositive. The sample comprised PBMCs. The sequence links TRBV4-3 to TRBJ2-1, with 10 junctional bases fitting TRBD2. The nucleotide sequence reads TGCGCCAGCAGCCAAGTATGGACTAGCGGACACAATGAGCAGTTCTTC. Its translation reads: CASSQVWTSGHNEQFF.